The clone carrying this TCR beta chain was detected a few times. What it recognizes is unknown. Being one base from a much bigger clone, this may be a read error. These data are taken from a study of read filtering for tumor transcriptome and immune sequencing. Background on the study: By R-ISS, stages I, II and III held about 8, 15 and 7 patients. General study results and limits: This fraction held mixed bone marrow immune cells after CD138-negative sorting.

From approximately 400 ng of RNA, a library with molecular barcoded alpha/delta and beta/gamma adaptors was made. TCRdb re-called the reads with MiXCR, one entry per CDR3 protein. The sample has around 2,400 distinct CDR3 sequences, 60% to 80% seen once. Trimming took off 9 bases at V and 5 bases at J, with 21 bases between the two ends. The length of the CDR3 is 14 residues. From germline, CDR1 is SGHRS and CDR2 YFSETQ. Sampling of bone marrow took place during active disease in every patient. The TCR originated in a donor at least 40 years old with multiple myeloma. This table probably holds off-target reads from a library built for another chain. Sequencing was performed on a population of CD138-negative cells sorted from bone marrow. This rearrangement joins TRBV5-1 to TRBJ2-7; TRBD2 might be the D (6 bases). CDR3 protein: CATRSTGGTDEQYF. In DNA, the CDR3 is TGCGCCACGAGGAGTACGGGCGGGACCGACGAGCAGTACTTC.